The 8 T cell receptor beta chains below were found in one sample sequenced in a study of shared clonotypes between healthy human individuals (dated by TCRdb to 2018 to 2020). The receptor library was made with the immunoSEQ multiplex PCR assay. The clones in this table, taken by TCRdb from immuneACCESS, are in-frame only. Not every clone is retained; where verified, under half of the shortfall comes from an unresolved V gene, and the cause of the rest is unknown. The sample table lists around 2.5 million clones, roughly 93% of them with a count of one. Approximately 0.35% of the sample belongs to the ten largest clones. Sequenced material: naive CD4+ T cells from PBMCs. The meaning of the sample's cell subset or site label: CD45RA+ positively selected. These receptors were collected from a man aged 18 to 29 in good health. Some clones in this sample may be carry-over from other donors' samples.

The rearrangement links TRBV4-1 to TRBJ1-5; D is unclear. V dropped 2 bases and J dropped 5 bases, with 10 bases sitting between them. Germline V gene sequence: CDR1 MGHRA, CDR2 YSYEKL. The CDR3 is made up of 14 amino acids. CDR3 region: CASSQTGIYQPQHF. CDR3 nucleotide sequence: TGCGCCAGCAGCCAAACGGGCATCTATCAGCCCCAGCATTTT.

The rearrangement joins TRBV5-1 to TRBJ2-7; tentatively, D is TRBD1 (5 bases). The germline V and J ends were trimmed by 1 base and 5 bases, with 13 bases remaining between them. The CDR3 runs 14 residues. The germline V gene has CDR1 SGHRS and CDR2 YFSETQ. The CDR3 loop reads CASSLIVGVHEQYF. The CDR3 nucleotides read TGCGCCAGCAGCTTGATCGTAGGGGTCCACGAGCAGTACTTC.

The chain carries TRBV28 and TRBJ2-1; tentatively, D is TRBD2 (5 bases). This CDR3 comprises 15 residues. Germline CDR1 is MDHEN and CDR2 is SYDVKM. The germline V and J ends were trimmed by 8 bases and 1 base, with 15 bases remaining between them. In DNA form, the CDR3 reads TGTGCCAGCCCCGTCCGGGAAGGGTCCTACAATGAGCAGTTCTTC. This sequence encodes CASPVREGSYNEQFF.

The V gene is TRBV7-2, the J gene TRBJ2-7; perhaps D is TRBD1 or TRBD2 (5 bases each). The V end lost 3 bases, the J end lost 5 bases, and 11 bases lay between the germline ends. The germline V gene has CDR1 SGHTA and CDR2 FQGNSA. This CDR3 contains 13 residues. The CDR3, as DNA: TGTGCCAGCAGCTTGGGGACCCTAGACGAGCAGTACTTC. Translated: CASSLGTLDEQYF. Filled out from reference TRBV7-2 and TRBJ2-7, the complete variable domain reads GAGVSQSPSNKVTEKGKDVELRCDPISGHTALYWYRQSLGQGLEFLIYFQGNSAPDKSGLPSDRFSAERTGGSVSTLTIQRTQQEDSAVYLCASSLGTLDEQYFGPGTRLTVT.

A word on this clone: Other DNA sequences from this sample encode an identical CDR3 as well. The rearrangement joins TRBV7-3 to TRBJ2-3, with 7 bases that match TRBD2. Losses at the gene ends were 5 bases for V and 0 bases for J; bases not matched to a gene: 2. This CDR3 contains 14 residues. Per the germline V gene, CDR1 is SGHTA and CDR2 is FQGTGA. The CDR3: CASSPGLSTDTQYF. The CDR3 DNA follows: TGTGCCAGCAGCCCGGGACTAAGCACAGATACGCAGTATTTT.

CDR3 nucleotide sequence: TGTGCCAGCAGCTTATGGCGGGACGGTTATCAGCCCCAGCATTTT. Translation gives CASSLWRDGYQPQHF. The V and J genes are TRBV7-2 and TRBJ1-5, with D perhaps matching TRBD1 (5 bases). Germline V CDR1 and CDR2: SGHTA, FQGNSA. V dropped 2 bases and J dropped 5 bases, with 13 bases sitting between them. The CDR3 length is 15 residues.

The genes are TRBV4-3 and TRBJ1-1; D uncertain. Germline assignment: CDR1 LGHNA and CDR2 YSLEER. Deletions cut 0 bases from V and 4 bases from J, with 12 bases between. The CDR3 sequence is 15 residues long. The CDR3 DNA reads TGCGCCAGCAGCCAAGAGCAGCATGGCCGCACTGAAGCTTTCTTT. As protein: CASSQEQHGRTEAFF.

The chain carries TRBV27 and TRBJ2-7; 9 bases agree with TRBD1. After removal of 3 bases from V and 5 bases from J, the junction contained 8 bases not matched to a gene. Germline V gene lookup returns CDR1 MNHEY and CDR2 SMNVEV (reference sequence). This CDR3 spans 15 amino acids. CDR3 amino acids: CASSFQDRGRNEQYF. The CDR3 bases are TGTGCCAGCAGTTTCCAGGACAGGGGTAGGAACGAGCAGTACTTC.